These 32 T cell receptor beta chains were all obtained from the same sample, sequenced in a study of cytomegalovirus exposure and HLA in healthy donors. PCR employed 60 Vbeta and 13 Jbeta primers. Using immunoSEQ multiplex PCR, the repertoire was profiled, and TCRdb retains in-frame clones only, with some absent. The profile shows about 97,000 clones, 79% of them singletons. Sequences were obtained from PBMCs. The receptors originated from a male donor in good health and CMV-seropositive.

The V call is TRBV2, the J call TRBJ2-2; D unresolved. This CDR3 has 15 residues. The ends were cut back, 0 bases at V and 6 bases at J, with 11 bases in the middle. CDR1 is SNHLY and CDR2 is FYNNEI in the germline V gene. The CDR3, as DNA: TGTGCCAGCAGTGAAGCGCTTCGGCAGGCCGGGGAGCTGTTTTTT. Residues: CASSEALRQAGELFF.

The chain couples TRBV4-2 to TRBJ1-1, with D hard to call. V was trimmed by 0 bases and J by 1 base, leaving 9 bases between them. CDR1 LGHNA and CDR2 YNFKEQ come from the germline V gene. The CDR3 is 15 residues long. CDR3 loop: CASSQERVGNTEAFF. The CDR3 region has the DNA TGTGCCAGCAGCCAAGAGCGGGTCGGGAACACTGAAGCTTTCTTT.

This clone showed up just a few times. This rearrangement joins TRBV7-2 to TRBJ2-2; weak D call: TRBD1 (5 bases). The V end lost 7 bases, the J end lost 2 bases, and 8 bases lay between the germline ends. The V gene's germline CDR1 is SGHTA and CDR2 FQGNSA. The CDR3 sequence is 13 residues long. The CDR3 DNA follows: TGTGCCAGCAAGCAGGGTAACACCGGGGAGCTGTTTTTT. Its translation is CASKQGNTGELFF.

The chain uses TRBV5-1 and TRBJ2-7, with D unclear. The germline V gene encodes CDR1 SGHRS and CDR2 YFSETQ. The CDR3 has 14 residues. The germline V and J ends were trimmed by 0 bases and 1 base, with 8 bases remaining between them. This chain's CDR3 is CASSLGHRSYEQYF. For the CDR3, the DNA is TGCGCCAGCAGCTTGGGACACCGGTCCTACGAGCAGTACTTC.

V and J are TRBV5-1 and TRBJ1-3, with 8 bases identical to TRBD1. The CDR3 is made up of 16 amino acids. Per the germline V gene, CDR1 is SGHRS and CDR2 is YFSETQ. Losses at the gene ends were 4 bases for V and 0 bases for J; bases not matched to a gene: 6. The CDR3 reads CASSRSGQGSGNTIYF. The CDR3 DNA is TGCGCCAGCAGCCGTTCTGGACAGGGCTCTGGAAACACCATATATTTT.

This sequence joins TRBV27 and TRBJ2-6, with 11 positions matching TRBD1. CDR3 length equals 21 residues. V was clipped by 2 bases and J by 4 bases; unmatched bases: 16. Germline CDR1 is MNHEY and CDR2 is SMNVEV (reference sequence). This chain's CDR3 is CASSLTPPGQGAARGANVLTF. The DNA for the CDR3 is TGTGCCAGCAGTTTAACACCACCAGGACAGGGGGCTGCCAGGGGGGCCAACGTCCTGACTTTC.

The J gene is TRBJ1-2, the V gene TRBV11-3, with 7 positions matching TRBD1. The CDR3 length is 15 residues. CDR1 and CDR2 (germline): SGHNT, YENEEA. V dropped 6 bases and J dropped 4; count of bases not matched to a gene: 11. The CDR3 here is CASSPKTGKLYGYTF. The CDR3 bases are TGTGCCAGCAGTCCTAAGACAGGGAAACTCTATGGCTACACCTTC.

The rearrangement links TRBV5-1 to TRBJ1-4, with 7 nucleotides matching TRBD1. CDR3 length equals 16 residues. CDR1 SGHRS and CDR2 YFSETQ come from the germline V gene. With V trimmed by 0 bases and J by 4 bases, 6 bases remained unmatched. The CDR3 nucleotides read TGCGCCAGCAGCTTGGGAGGGACAGCATTTAATGAAAAACTGTTTTTT. It specifies CASSLGGTAFNEKLFF.

The chain joins TRBV27 to TRBJ2-7; 7 bases fit TRBD1. CDR1 and CDR2 from the germline V gene are MNHEY and SMNVEV (reference sequence). After removal of 6 bases from V and 1 base from J, the junction contained 9 bases not matched to a gene. The CDR3 has 15 residues. CDR3 protein: CASSETGSRSYEQYF. CDR3 nucleotide sequence: TGTGCCAGCAGCGAGACAGGGAGTAGGTCCTACGAGCAGTACTTC.

The table lists this clone with a count of one. This chain uses TRBV6-6 with TRBJ1-2; possible D gene TRBD1, 5 bases. This CDR3 is 15 amino acids long. V was clipped by 0 bases and J by 3 bases, with 11 bases between them. CDR1 and CDR2 from the germline V gene are MNHNY and SVGAGI (reference sequence). The DNA for the CDR3 is TGTGCCAGCAGTTACTCCCCTGGCAGGGACTATGGCTACACCTTC. This sequence encodes CASSYSPGRDYGYTF.

This chain connects TRBV4-3 to TRBJ1-1; 9 bases line up with TRBD1. This CDR3 spans 14 amino acids. CDR1 and CDR2 (germline): LGHNA, YSLEER. The trim removed 3 bases at V and 5 bases at J, leaving 4 bases unmatched. The CDR3 sequence: CASSHIQGATEAFF. The CDR3 nucleotides read TGCGCCAGCAGCCACATACAGGGGGCGACTGAAGCTTTCTTT.

The J gene is TRBJ1-2, the V gene TRBV30, with D hard to call. Germline V lookup: CDR1 GTSNPN, CDR2 SVGIG (reference sequence). Trimming stripped 0 bases from V and 2 bases from J, with 10 bases between. The CDR3 is made up of 14 amino acids. The CDR3 is CAWSVEPLNYGYTF. DNA of the CDR3: TGTGCCTGGAGTGTAGAACCACTAAACTATGGCTACACCTTC. The whole variable domain, remainder taken from reference TRBV30 and TRBJ1-2, is SQTIHQWPATLVQPVGSPLSLECTVEGTSNPNLYWYRQAAGRGLQLLFYSVGIGQISSEVPQNLSASRPQDRQFILSSKKLLLSDSGFYLCAWSVEPLNYGYTFGSGTRLTVV.

In its sample, this clone was seen once. The V call is TRBV30, the J call TRBJ2-7, with a tentative D call TRBD1 (6 bases). The V and J ends lost 4 bases and 6 bases respectively, with 13 bases between them. Germline V lookup: CDR1 GTSNPN, CDR2 SVGIG (reference sequence). This CDR3 has 12 amino acids. The CDR3 DNA is TGTGCCTGGATCCCGGGACATTCCGAGCAGTACTTC. Translation gives CAWIPGHSEQYF.

V is TRBV6-5 and J is TRBJ2-7; the D gene is possibly TRBD2 (6 bases). V was shortened by 1 base and J by 0 bases, with 7 bases between the two germline ends. CDR3 size: 14 residues. Per germline, CDR1 MNHEY and CDR2 SVGAGI. This chain's CDR3 is CASSYLGGSYEQYF. In nucleotides, the CDR3 is TGTGCCAGCAGTTACTTGGGGGGCTCCTACGAGCAGTACTTC.

This chain links TRBV30 with TRBJ1-2; D gene uncertain. Per germline, CDR1 GTSNPN and CDR2 SVGIG (reference sequence). Trimming cost V 1 base and J 4 bases, with 7 bases left between them. The CDR3 consists of 12 residues. CDR3 coding DNA: TGTGCCTGGAGTGACACAACCTATGGCTACACCTTC. Its protein is CAWSDTTYGYTF.

This clone occurred a few times. The rearrangement joins TRBV6-5 to TRBJ1-1, with no clear D. The CDR3 is made up of 14 amino acids. V shed 3 bases and J shed 6 bases, with 14 bases lying between them. Germline-derived CDR1 and CDR2 are MNHEY and SVGAGI. This CDR3 reads CASSYSAGFAEAFF. The DNA of the CDR3 is TGTGCCAGCAGTTATTCGGCGGGTTTCGCTGAAGCTTTCTTT.

CDR3 sequence (DNA): TGTGCCAGCACCCCGACTAGCGGGGATCCCTACGAGCAGTACTTC. As protein: CASTPTSGDPYEQYF. V gene TRBV27 combines with J gene TRBJ2-7; 11 bases are a match to TRBD2. Per germline, CDR1 MNHEY and CDR2 SMNVEV (reference sequence). The CDR3 spans 15 residues. V gave up 7 bases and J gave up 2 bases; unmatched junction bases: 7.

The genes are TRBV7-2 and TRBJ2-7; D is possibly TRBD1 (6 bases). Trimming left V 1 base short and J 2 bases short, with 15 bases between. Looked up from germline, CDR1 is SGHTA and CDR2 is FQGNSA. CDR3 length equals 16 residues. The CDR3 protein is CASSLVGGRLTYEQYF. The CDR3 DNA reads as TGTGCCAGCAGCTTAGTAGGGGGACGATTGACCTACGAGCAGTACTTC.

The chain is built from TRBV7-2 and TRBJ2-7, with D maybe TRBD2 (7 bases). This CDR3 has 18 amino acids. The ends were cut back, 4 bases at V and 3 bases at J, with 25 bases in the middle. The V gene's germline CDR1 is SGHTA and CDR2 FQGNSA. Here the CDR3 DNA reads TGTGCCAGCAGCTCACCGAAGGGGAGGGGGTCTTTGGTCTACGAGCAGTACTTC. It codes for CASSSPKGRGSLVYEQYF.

The rearrangement links TRBV5-1 to TRBJ1-1; D is possibly TRBD1 (6 bases). Trimming took 4 bases from V and 7 from J, leaving 14 bases between them. This CDR3 is built from 13 residues. Germline-derived CDR1 and CDR2 are SGHRS and YFSETQ. The CDR3, as DNA: TGCGCCAGCAGCCGTACAGGGAGTGGTGAAGCTTTCTTT. Protein: CASSRTGSGEAFF.

J is TRBJ2-7 and V is TRBV7-2, with 8 bases fitting TRBD1. Trimming removed 5 bases from V and 5 bases from J; junction bases left unmatched: 5. The germline gives CDR1 SGHTA, CDR2 FQGNSA. This CDR3 spans 13 amino acids. In nucleotides, the CDR3 is TGTGCCAGCAGCCGCGACAGGGGCGACGAGCAGTACTTC. Translation gives CASSRDRGDEQYF. The variable domain in full, with the rest retrieved from reference TRBV7-2 and TRBJ2-7, is GAGVSQSPSNKVTEKGKDVELRCDPISGHTALYWYRQSLGQGLEFLIYFQGNSAPDKSGLPSDRFSAERTGGSVSTLTIQRTQQEDSAVYLCASSRDRGDEQYFGPGTRLTVT.

The chain combines TRBV29-1 with TRBJ1-1; D is perhaps TRBD1 (6 bases). The V gene's germline CDR1 is SQVTM and CDR2 ANQGSEA. The CDR3 runs 11 residues. Here the CDR3 DNA reads TGCGTCGGGACACAGAACACTGAAGCTTTCTTT. Translation: CVGTQNTEAFF.

The chain combines TRBV6-1 with TRBJ2-7; D not certain. Trimming removed 1 base at V and 2 bases at J, with 3 bases between. The length of the CDR3 is 12 residues. Germline V gene sequence: CDR1 MNHNS, CDR2 SASEGT. The CDR3 bases are TGTGCCAGCAGTGAAGGGCCCTACGAGCAGTACTTC. Amino acids: CASSEGPYEQYF.

V is TRBV25-1 and J is TRBJ2-2; D is unresolved. The CDR3 runs 11 residues. Between the trimmed V and J ends, which lost 4 bases and 7 bases, there was a span of 4 bases. From germline, CDR1 is MGHDK and CDR2 SYGVNS. The CDR3 DNA reads as TGTGCCAGCAGTGCCTACGGGGAGCTGTTTTTT. Protein sequence: CASSAYGELFF. Looking up the rest from reference TRBV25-1 and TRBJ2-2 gives the full variable domain: EADIYQTPRYLVIGTGKKITLECSQTMGHDKMYWYQQDPGMELHLIHYSYGVNSTEKGDLSSESTVSRIRTEHFPLTLESARPSHTSQYLCASSAYGELFFGEGSRLTVL.

This rearrangement joins TRBV29-1 to TRBJ1-2, with unresolved D. The CDR3 length is 13 residues. Germline V CDR1 and CDR2: SQVTM, ANQGSEA. Between the trimmed V and J ends, which lost 0 bases and 5 bases, there was a span of 10 bases. The CDR3, as DNA: TGCAGCGTTGAAGATCGAGTTATATATGGCTACACCTTC. This sequence encodes CSVEDRVIYGYTF.

The rearrangement links TRBV6-5 to TRBJ1-3; D unclear. Trimming took 5 bases from V and 5 from J, leaving 13 bases between them. This CDR3 is 14 amino acids long. Germline assignment: CDR1 MNHEY and CDR2 SVGAGI. The CDR3 nucleotides read TGTGCCAGCAGTCCCGGAGAGGCAAGAAACACCATATATTTT. Translating it yields CASSPGEARNTIYF.

The gene calls are TRBV5-1 and TRBJ1-6, with D possibly TRBD1 on 5 matching bases. The CDR3 contains 16 residues. Trimming took 1 base from V and 4 from J, leaving 12 bases between them. Germline-derived CDR1 and CDR2 are SGHRS and YFSETQ. CDR3 in amino acids: CASSLQGSLYNSPLHF. CDR3 nucleotides: TGCGCCAGCAGCTTGCAGGGCTCCCTTTATAATTCACCCCTCCACTTT.

V and J are TRBV27 and TRBJ1-6; 9 nucleotides line up with TRBD1. Per the germline V gene, CDR1 is MNHEY and CDR2 is SMNVEV (reference sequence). V lost 0 bases to trimming and J lost 2 bases; unmatched junction nucleotides: 5. CDR3 length: 18 residues. In DNA form, the CDR3 reads TGTGCCAGCAGTTTATCGCCGGGACAGGGTACCTATAATTCACCCCTCCACTTT. Protein product: CASSLSPGQGTYNSPLHF.

As for this clone: The sample holds other DNA sequences that translate to the same CDR3. This chain uses TRBV7-9 with TRBJ1-5; D remains ambiguous. The CDR3 contains 12 residues. V was shortened by 3 bases and J by 7 bases, with 7 bases between the two germline ends. Germline CDR1 is SEHNR and CDR2 is FQNEAQ (reference sequence). CDR3 nucleotide sequence: TGTGCCAGCAGCTTTCTAAACCAGCCCCAGCATTTT. Amino acids: CASSFLNQPQHF.

This sequence joins TRBV10-2 and TRBJ2-1, with D maybe TRBD1 (6 bases). Trimming pared 5 bases from V and 5 bases from J, leaving 13 bases between. This CDR3 is 14 amino acids long. Germline CDR1 is WSHSY and CDR2 is SAAADI. CDR3 nucleotides: TGCGCCAGCAGTCCTGGGGGCGTACACAATGAGCAGTTCTTC. Translating it yields CASSPGGVHNEQFF.

This chain uses TRBV9 with TRBJ2-5; possible D gene TRBD1, 6 bases. The CDR3 has 15 residues. Germline V gene lookup returns CDR1 SGDLS and CDR2 YYNGEE. Trimming shortened V by 4 bases and J by 5 bases, and 18 bases separated the two germline ends. CDR3 in DNA: TGTGCCAGCAGCCCCTTGGACAGTCCTTGGGAGACCCAGTACTTC. Amino acids: CASSPLDSPWETQYF.

The chain employs TRBV6-6 and TRBJ2-3, with D possibly TRBD2 on 5 matching bases. V gave up 2 bases and J gave up 10 bases, with 10 bases separating them. The CDR3 extends over 12 amino acids. Germline CDR1 and CDR2: MNHNY and SVGAGI (reference sequence). For the CDR3, the DNA is TGTGCCAGCAGTTACGTGCTGGAGGCGCAGTATTTT. It translates to CASSYVLEAQYF.